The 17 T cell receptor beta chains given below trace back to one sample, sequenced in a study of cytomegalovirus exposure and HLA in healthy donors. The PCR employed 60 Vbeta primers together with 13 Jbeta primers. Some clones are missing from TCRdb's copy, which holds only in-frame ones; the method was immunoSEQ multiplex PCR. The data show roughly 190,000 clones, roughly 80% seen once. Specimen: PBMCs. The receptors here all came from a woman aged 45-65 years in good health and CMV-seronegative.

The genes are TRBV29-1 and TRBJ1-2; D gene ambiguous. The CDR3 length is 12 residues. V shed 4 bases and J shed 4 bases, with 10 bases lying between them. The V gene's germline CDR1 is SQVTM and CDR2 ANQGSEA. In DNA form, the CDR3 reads TGCAGCGTTGGCGGGGAGTCCTATGGCTACACCTTC. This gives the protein CSVGGESYGYTF.

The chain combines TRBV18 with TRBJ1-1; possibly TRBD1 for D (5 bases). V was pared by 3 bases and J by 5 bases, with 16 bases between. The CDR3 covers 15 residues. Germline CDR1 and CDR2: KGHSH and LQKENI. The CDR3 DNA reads TGTGCCAGCTCACCGGCGAGCAGGGTAGGAACTGAAGCTTTCTTT. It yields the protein CASSPASRVGTEAFF. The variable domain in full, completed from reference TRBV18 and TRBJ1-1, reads NAGVMQNPRHLVRRRGQEARLRCSPMKGHSHVYWYRQLPEEGLKFMVYLQKENIIDESGMPKERFSAEFPKEGPSILRIQQVVRGDSAAYFCASSPASRVGTEAFFGQGTRLTVV.

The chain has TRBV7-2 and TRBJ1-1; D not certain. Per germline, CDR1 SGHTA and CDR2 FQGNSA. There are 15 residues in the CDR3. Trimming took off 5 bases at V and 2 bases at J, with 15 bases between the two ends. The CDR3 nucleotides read TGTGCCAGCAGCCGGGAGTGGGGAGGAAACACTGAAGCTTTCTTT. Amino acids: CASSREWGGNTEAFF.

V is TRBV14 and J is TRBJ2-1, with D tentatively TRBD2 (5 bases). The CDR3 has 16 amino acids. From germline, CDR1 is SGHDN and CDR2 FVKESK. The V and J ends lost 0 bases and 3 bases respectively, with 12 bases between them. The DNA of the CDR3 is TGTGCCAGCAGCCAAGAGAGGCTAGCTTTCTACAATGAGCAGTTCTTC. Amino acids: CASSQERLAFYNEQFF.

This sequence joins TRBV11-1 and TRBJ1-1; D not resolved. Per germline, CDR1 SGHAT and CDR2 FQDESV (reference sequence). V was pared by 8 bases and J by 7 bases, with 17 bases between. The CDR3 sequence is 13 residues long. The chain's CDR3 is CASGSTDSDEAFF. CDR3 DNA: TGTGCCAGCGGGAGCACAGATTCGGATGAAGCTTTCTTT.

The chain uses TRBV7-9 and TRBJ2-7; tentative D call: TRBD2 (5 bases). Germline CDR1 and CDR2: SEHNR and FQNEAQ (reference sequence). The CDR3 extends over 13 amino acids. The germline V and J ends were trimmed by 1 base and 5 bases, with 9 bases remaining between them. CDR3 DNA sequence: TGTGCCAGCAGCTTAGGGACTCGCGACGAGCAGTACTTC. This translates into CASSLGTRDEQYF.

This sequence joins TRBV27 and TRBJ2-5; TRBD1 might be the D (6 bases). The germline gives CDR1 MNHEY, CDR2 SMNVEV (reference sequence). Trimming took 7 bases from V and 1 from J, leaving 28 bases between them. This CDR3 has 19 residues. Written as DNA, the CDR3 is TGTGCCAGCAAAGTTAGGGGGACAATACTCCTCGCAGGCCAAGAGACCCAGTACTTC. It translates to CASKVRGTILLAGQETQYF.

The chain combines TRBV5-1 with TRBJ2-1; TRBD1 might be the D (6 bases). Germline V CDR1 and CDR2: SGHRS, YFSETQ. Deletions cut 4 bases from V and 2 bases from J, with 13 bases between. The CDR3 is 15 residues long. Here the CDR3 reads CASSPPRDTYNEQFF. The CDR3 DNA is TGCGCCAGCAGCCCCCCCCGGGACACCTACAATGAGCAGTTCTTC.

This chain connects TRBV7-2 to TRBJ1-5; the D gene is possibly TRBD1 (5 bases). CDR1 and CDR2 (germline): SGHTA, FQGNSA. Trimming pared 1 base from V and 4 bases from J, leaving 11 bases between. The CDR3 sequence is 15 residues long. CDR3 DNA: TGTGCCAGCAGCTTAGTTAGTGGGGCGAATCAGCCCCAGCATTTT. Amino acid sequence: CASSLVSGANQPQHF.

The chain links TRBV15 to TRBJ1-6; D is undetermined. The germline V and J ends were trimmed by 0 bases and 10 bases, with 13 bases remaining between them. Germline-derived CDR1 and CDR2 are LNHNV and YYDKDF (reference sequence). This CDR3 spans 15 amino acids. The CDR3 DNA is TGTGCCACCAGCAGAGATCGGGGAGAACCCTCACCCCTCCACTTT. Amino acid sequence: CATSRDRGEPSPLHF.

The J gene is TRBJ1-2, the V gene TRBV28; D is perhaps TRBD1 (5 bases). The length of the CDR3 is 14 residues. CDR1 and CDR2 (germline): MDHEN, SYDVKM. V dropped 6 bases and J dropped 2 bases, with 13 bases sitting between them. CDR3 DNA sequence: TGTGCCAGCAGGTACCCGGGGGGGAACTATGGCTACACCTTC. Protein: CASRYPGGNYGYTF.

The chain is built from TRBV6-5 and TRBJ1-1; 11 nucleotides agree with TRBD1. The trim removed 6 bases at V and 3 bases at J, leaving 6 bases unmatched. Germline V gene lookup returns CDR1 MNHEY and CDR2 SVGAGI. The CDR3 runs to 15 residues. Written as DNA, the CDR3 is TGTGCCAGCAGCAGGGACAGGGGGTTTTACACTGAAGCTTTCTTT. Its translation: CASSRDRGFYTEAFF.

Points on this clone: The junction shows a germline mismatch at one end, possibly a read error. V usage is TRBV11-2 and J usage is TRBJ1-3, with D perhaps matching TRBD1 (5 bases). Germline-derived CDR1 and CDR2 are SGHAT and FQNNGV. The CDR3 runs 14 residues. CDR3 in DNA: TGTGCCAGCAGCTCCCCGGGGGGTGGAGACACCATATATTTT. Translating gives CASSSPGGGDTIYF.

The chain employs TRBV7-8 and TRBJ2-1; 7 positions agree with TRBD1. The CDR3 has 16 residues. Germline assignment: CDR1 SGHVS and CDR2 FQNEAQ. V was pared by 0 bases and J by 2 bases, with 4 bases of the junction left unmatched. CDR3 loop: CASSLARDRPYNEQFF. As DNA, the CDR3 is TGTGCCAGCAGCTTAGCCCGGGACAGACCCTACAATGAGCAGTTCTTC.

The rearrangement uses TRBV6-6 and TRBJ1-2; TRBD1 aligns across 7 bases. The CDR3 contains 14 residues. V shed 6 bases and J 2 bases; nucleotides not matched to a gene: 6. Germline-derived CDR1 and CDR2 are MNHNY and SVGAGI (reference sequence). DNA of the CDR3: TGTGCCAGCAGGGGACAGATCCCGAACTATGGCTACACCTTC. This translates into CASRGQIPNYGYTF.

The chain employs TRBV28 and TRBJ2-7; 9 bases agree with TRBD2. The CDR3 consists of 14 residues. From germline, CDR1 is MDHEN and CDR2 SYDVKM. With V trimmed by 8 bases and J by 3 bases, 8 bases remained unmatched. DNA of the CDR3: TGTGCCAGCGCACAGCGGGGGGTGAGCTACGAGCAGTACTTC. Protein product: CASAQRGVSYEQYF.

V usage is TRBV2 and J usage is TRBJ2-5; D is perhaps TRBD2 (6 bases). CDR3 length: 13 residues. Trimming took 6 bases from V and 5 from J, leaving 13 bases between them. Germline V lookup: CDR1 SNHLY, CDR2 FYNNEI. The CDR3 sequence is CASRPTAGETQYF. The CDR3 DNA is TGTGCCAGCAGGCCTACAGCGGGCGAGACCCAGTACTTC.